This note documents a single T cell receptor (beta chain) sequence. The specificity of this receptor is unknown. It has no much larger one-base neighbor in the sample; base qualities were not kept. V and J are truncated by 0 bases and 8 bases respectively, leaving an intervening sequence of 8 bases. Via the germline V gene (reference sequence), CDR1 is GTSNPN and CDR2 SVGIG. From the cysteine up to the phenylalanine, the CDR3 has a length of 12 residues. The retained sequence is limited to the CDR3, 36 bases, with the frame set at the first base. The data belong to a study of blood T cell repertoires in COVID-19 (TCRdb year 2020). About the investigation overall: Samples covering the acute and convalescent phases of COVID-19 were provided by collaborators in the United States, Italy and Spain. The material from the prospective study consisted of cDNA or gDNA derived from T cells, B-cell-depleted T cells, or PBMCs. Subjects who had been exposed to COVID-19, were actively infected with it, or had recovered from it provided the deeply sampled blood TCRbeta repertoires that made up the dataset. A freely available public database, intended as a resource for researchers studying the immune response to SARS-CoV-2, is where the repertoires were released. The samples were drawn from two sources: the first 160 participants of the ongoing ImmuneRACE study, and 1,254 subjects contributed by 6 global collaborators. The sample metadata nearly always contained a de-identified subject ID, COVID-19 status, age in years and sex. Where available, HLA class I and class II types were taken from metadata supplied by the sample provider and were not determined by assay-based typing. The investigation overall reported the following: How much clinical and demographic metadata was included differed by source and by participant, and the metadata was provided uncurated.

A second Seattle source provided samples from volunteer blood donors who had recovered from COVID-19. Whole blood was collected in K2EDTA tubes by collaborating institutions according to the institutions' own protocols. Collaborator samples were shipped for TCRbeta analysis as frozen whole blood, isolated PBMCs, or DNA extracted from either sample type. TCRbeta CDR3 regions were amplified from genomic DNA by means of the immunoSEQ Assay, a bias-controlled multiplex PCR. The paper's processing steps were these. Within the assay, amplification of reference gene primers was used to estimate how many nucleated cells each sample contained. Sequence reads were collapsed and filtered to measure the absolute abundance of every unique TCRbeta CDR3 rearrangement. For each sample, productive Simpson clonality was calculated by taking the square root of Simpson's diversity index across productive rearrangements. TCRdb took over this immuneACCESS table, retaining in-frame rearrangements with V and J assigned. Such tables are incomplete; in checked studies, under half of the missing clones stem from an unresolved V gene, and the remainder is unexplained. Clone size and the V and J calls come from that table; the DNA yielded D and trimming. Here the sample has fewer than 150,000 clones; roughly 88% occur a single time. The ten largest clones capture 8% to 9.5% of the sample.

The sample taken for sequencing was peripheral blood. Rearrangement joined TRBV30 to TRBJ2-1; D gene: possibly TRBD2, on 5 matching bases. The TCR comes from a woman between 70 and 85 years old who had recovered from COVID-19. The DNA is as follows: TGTGCCTGGAGTGTACTCGGGGATGAGCAGTTCTTC. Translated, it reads CAWSVLGDEQFF.